Below are 29 T cell receptor beta chains sequenced from a single sample in a study of response to subunit inactivated influenza vaccine. Each CDR3 protein is one row after TCRdb ran MiXCR on the RT-PCR reads. The profile shows hundreds of thousands of distinct CDR3 sequences, over 25% of them singletons. The sample was CD4+ T cells sorted from PBMCs, taken roughly 5 days after vaccination. Receptor source: a man in his forties or fifties who received an inactivated influenza vaccine.

This clonotype has only a few counts. V is TRBV7-9 and J is TRBJ1-5; D remains ambiguous. CDR3 length: 14 amino acids. Per the germline V gene, CDR1 is SEHNR and CDR2 is FQNEAQ (reference sequence). Trimming took 1 base from V and 6 from J, leaving 10 bases between them. CDR3 bases: TGTGCCAGCAGCTTAGGGGGAGGAAGTCAGCCCCAGCATTTT. As protein: CASSLGGGSQPQHF.

The rearrangement links TRBV5-4 to TRBJ1-2, with D possibly being TRBD1 (5 bases). This CDR3 comprises 13 residues. V was clipped by 4 bases and J by 8 bases, with 15 bases between them. Germline V CDR1 and CDR2: SGHNT, YYREEE (reference sequence). The chain's CDR3 is CASSQGHTGGYTF. CDR3 bases: TGTGCCAGCAGCCAAGGACATACAGGAGGCTACACCTTC.

This clonotype was seen more than once but under ten times. The rearrangement uses TRBV10-3 and TRBJ1-4, with D perhaps TRBD1 (6 bases). The germline V gene encodes CDR1 ENHRY and CDR2 SYGVKD. The CDR3 consists of 15 residues. V was shortened by 2 bases and J by 7 bases, with 14 bases between the two germline ends. The CDR3 reads CAISEAPGTPEKLFF. CDR3 bases: TGTGCCATCAGTGAGGCACCCGGGACACCTGAAAAACTGTTTTTT.

The chain combines TRBV25-1 with TRBJ2-3, with 9 bases that match TRBD1. The CDR3 totals 17 residues. The V and J ends lost 5 bases and 5 bases, in that order; junction bases with no gene match: 14. Germline V gene lookup returns CDR1 MGHDK and CDR2 SYGVNS. CDR3 amino acids: CASSPSPGTGFGDTQYF. The DNA of the CDR3 is TGTGCCAGCAGTCCCAGTCCCGGGACAGGGTTTGGAGATACGCAGTATTTT.

The CDR3 is CAVPQPNNEQFF. The CDR3 DNA reads TGTGCCGTCCCACAGCCCAACAATGAGCAGTTCTTC. The chain recombines TRBV10-3 with TRBJ2-1; no clear D. From germline, CDR1 is ENHRY and CDR2 SYGVKD. This CDR3 has 12 amino acids. V was cut by 11 bases and J by 5 bases, with 13 bases left in between.

This chain joins TRBV18 and TRBJ2-3; D remains ambiguous. This CDR3 has 15 amino acids. V was shortened by 2 bases and J by 1 base, with 10 bases between the two germline ends. From germline, CDR1 is KGHSH and CDR2 LQKENI. The CDR3 reads CASSPASRGTDTQYF. The DNA for the CDR3 is TGTGCCAGCTCACCAGCCTCCCGGGGCACAGATACGCAGTATTTT.

The chain uses TRBV7-2 and TRBJ2-1; TRBD1 aligns across 7 bases. This CDR3 is built from 13 residues. Trimming cost V 5 bases and J 9 bases; bases outside gene matches: 7. The germline gives CDR1 SGHTA, CDR2 FQGNSA. CDR3 DNA sequence: TGTGCCAGCAGCCCCAACAGGGGTTTTGAGCAGTTCTTC. Translated, it gives CASSPNRGFEQFF.

This clonotype was counted between two and nine times. V usage is TRBV14 and J usage is TRBJ2-7; no definite D call. CDR3 length equals 13 residues. CDR1 is SGHDN, CDR2 FVKESK, per germline. Trimming took 4 bases from V and 3 from J, leaving 10 bases between them. CDR3 coding DNA: TGTGCCAGCAGCCGACACATAAACTACGAGCAGTACTTC. This codes for CASSRHINYEQYF.

The gene calls are TRBV4-2 and TRBJ2-2; no clear D gene. The CDR3 has 17 residues. From germline, CDR1 is LGHNA and CDR2 YNFKEQ. V lost 4 bases, J lost 1 base, and 16 bases lay in between. CDR3: CASSPTTIFLNTGELFF. The CDR3 coding sequence is TGTGCCAGCAGCCCGACCACCATTTTCCTGAACACCGGGGAGCTGTTTTTT.

V usage is TRBV12-3 or TRBV12-4 and J usage is TRBJ2-2; 7 nucleotides agree with TRBD2. The CDR3 is made up of 15 amino acids. With V trimmed by 6 bases and J by 6 bases, 10 bases remained unmatched. As DNA, the CDR3 is TGTGCCAGCAGGTCGTCAGGGAGGGGTGCCGGGGAGCTGTTTTTT. The encoded protein is CASRSSGRGAGELFF.

The CDR3 nucleotides are TGCGCCAGCAGCTTGGGAGCGTTCAATGAGCAGTTCTTC. This codes for CASSLGAFNEQFF. V is TRBV5-1 and J is TRBJ2-1; D call uncertain. Trimming cost V 0 bases and J 6 bases, with 7 bases left between them. The CDR3 consists of 13 residues. Germline-derived CDR1 and CDR2 are SGHRS and YFSETQ.

The CDR3 DNA reads as TGCAGCGTTAGCTACGGAGGACAGGGTGGAGCTTTCTTT. This sequence encodes CSVSYGGQGGAFF. The chain recombines TRBV29-1 with TRBJ1-1; 8 positions match TRBD1. The junction had 12 bases not matched to a gene; V was cut back by 5 bases and J by 10 bases. Germline loops: CDR1 SQVTM, CDR2 ANQGSEA. This CDR3 is 13 amino acids long.

This clonotype was seen a handful of times. The rearrangement links TRBV5-1 to TRBJ2-3; D gene uncertain. V was pared by 0 bases and J by 0 bases, with 8 bases between. The CDR3 spans 15 residues. Germline CDR1 reads SGHRS; CDR2 reads YFSETQ. Here the CDR3 DNA reads TGCGCCAGCAGCTTGGACGGATCTAGCACAGATACGCAGTATTTT. Translated: CASSLDGSSTDTQYF.

J is TRBJ2-5 and V is TRBV9; TRBD1 matches 12 bases. The CDR3 totals 18 residues. The germline V gene encodes CDR1 SGDLS and CDR2 YYNGEE. Trimming at V came to 0 bases and at J to 1 base, leaving 7 bases not matched to a gene. The CDR3 DNA reads TGTGCCAGCAGCGTAGTTGGGACAGGGGGCGTCGGCCAAGAGACCCAGTACTTC. This sequence encodes CASSVVGTGGVGQETQYF.

This clonotype has only a few counts. The chain recombines TRBV29-1 with TRBJ2-5; 9 nucleotides agree with TRBD1. CDR3 length: 12 amino acids. In germline, CDR1 is SQVTM, CDR2 ANQGSEA. V was clipped by 8 bases and J by 5 bases; unmatched bases: 6. Here the CDR3 reads CSWTGAGETQYF. The CDR3 DNA is TGCAGCTGGACAGGGGCAGGGGAGACCCAGTACTTC. Using reference TRBV29-1 and TRBJ2-5 for the parts outside the CDR3, the full variable domain is SAVISQKPSRDICQRGTSLTIQCQVDSQVTMMFWYRQQPGQSLTLIATANQGSEATYESGFVIDKFPISRPNLTFSTLTVSNMSPEDSSIYLCSWTGAGETQYFGPGTRLLVL.

This chain joins TRBV7-2 and TRBJ2-7; 11 bases are shared with TRBD2. Trimming at V came to 1 base and at J to 4 bases, leaving 15 bases not matched to a gene. The germline V gene encodes CDR1 SGHTA and CDR2 FQGNSA. This CDR3 contains 19 residues. The DNA of the CDR3 is TGTGCCAGCAGCTTAGGGCTCCCAGTCCTAGCGGGAGGAAATTACGAGCAGTACTTC. Protein: CASSLGLPVLAGGNYEQYF.

The sample holds many counts of this clonotype. This rearrangement joins TRBV5-6 to TRBJ1-2, with TRBD1 matching over 9 bases. Germline values: CDR1 SGHDT, CDR2 YYEEEE. V shed 4 bases, J shed 4 bases, and the junction held 8 bases outside the gene matches. The CDR3 is 15 amino acids. The CDR3 reads CASSLKTGGSYGYTF. DNA of the CDR3: TGTGCCAGCAGCCTAAAGACAGGGGGAAGCTATGGCTACACCTTC. Full variable domain (rest looked up from reference TRBV5-6 and TRBJ1-2): DAGVTQSPTHLIKTRGQQVTLRCSPKSGHDTVSWYQQALGQGPQFIFQYYEEEERQRGNFPDRFSGHQFPNYSSELNVNALLLGDSALYLCASSLKTGGSYGYTFGSGTRLTVV.

This clonotype showed up just a few times. The chain carries TRBV29-1 and TRBJ2-7, with 8 positions matching TRBD2. After removal of 7 bases from V and 5 bases from J, the junction contained 7 bases not matched to a gene. The length of the CDR3 is 12 residues. Per germline, CDR1 SQVTM and CDR2 ANQGSEA. In nucleotides, the CDR3 is TGCAGCGGGGGGTTCGGGAGGGACGAGCAGTACTTC. It yields the protein CSGGFGRDEQYF.

On this clonotype itself: A much larger clone sits a single nucleotide away, making a read error possible. This rearrangement joins TRBV5-1 to TRBJ1-5; tentatively, D is TRBD1 (5 bases). This CDR3 is built from 14 residues. CDR1 is SGHRS and CDR2 is YFSETQ in the germline V gene. Trimming cost V 3 bases and J 3 bases, with 10 bases left between them. The CDR3 nucleotides read TGCGCCAGCAGCTCGAGACAGTTCAATCAGCCCCAGCATTTT. It specifies CASSSRQFNQPQHF.

This chain connects TRBV12-3 or TRBV12-4 to TRBJ2-2; tentatively, D is TRBD1 or TRBD2 (6 bases each). CDR3 length: 16 amino acids. The ends were cut back, 6 bases at V and 9 bases at J, with 23 bases in the middle. In nucleotides, the CDR3 is TGTGCCAGCAGCCCAATGGGGGGCGCCGCGGCCAGGGAGCTGTTTTTT. Encoded protein: CASSPMGGAAARELFF.

The table lists this clonotype with a few counts. The chain carries TRBV3-1 and TRBJ2-1; 9 bases fit TRBD2. V dropped 4 bases and J dropped 8; count of bases not matched to a gene: 6. The germline V gene encodes CDR1 LGHDT and CDR2 YNNKEL (reference sequence). The CDR3 spans 14 residues. CDR3 DNA sequence: TGTGCCAGCAGCCTCTCTAGCGGGGTTGATGAGCAGTTCTTC. Translating gives CASSLSSGVDEQFF.

There are many counts of this clonotype. The chain combines TRBV9 with TRBJ2-3; D is ambiguous. Deletions cut 2 bases from V and 0 bases from J, with 4 bases between. The germline V gene has CDR1 SGDLS and CDR2 YYNGEE. The CDR3 runs to 13 residues. CDR3 region: CASSVASTDTQYF. The CDR3 DNA reads as TGTGCCAGCAGCGTTGCCAGCACAGATACGCAGTATTTT.

This clonotype was counted a few times. CDR3 protein: CASSQARGLNTEAFF. CDR3 sequence (DNA): TGTGCCAGCAGCCAAGCCCGGGGCTTGAACACTGAAGCTTTCTTT. This chain connects TRBV3-1 to TRBJ1-1; D is perhaps TRBD1 (5 bases). This CDR3 is built from 15 residues. From germline, CDR1 is LGHDT and CDR2 YNNKEL (reference sequence). Trimming took off 1 base at V and 0 bases at J, with 9 bases between the two ends. The whole variable domain, remainder taken from reference TRBV3-1 and TRBJ1-1, is DTAVSQTPKYLVTQMGNDKSIKCEQNLGHDTMYWYKQDSKKFLKIMFSYNNKELIINETVPNRFSPKSPDKAHLNLHINSLELGDSAVYFCASSQARGLNTEAFFGQGTRLTVV.

This clonotype was counted at least ten times. The rearrangement links TRBV29-1 to TRBJ1-4; D is perhaps TRBD1 (5 bases). CDR1 is SQVTM, CDR2 ANQGSEA, per germline. The CDR3 runs to 13 residues. Trimming cost V 3 bases and J 6 bases, with 11 bases left between them. CDR3 bases: TGCAGCGTTGACGGGGGTTGGGATGAAAAACTGTTTTTT. Translated: CSVDGGWDEKLFF.

This chain connects TRBV7-9 to TRBJ2-7, with D maybe TRBD1 (6 bases). Trimming removed 5 bases from V and 6 bases from J, with 14 bases in between. The length of the CDR3 is 13 residues. Germline V gene data show CDR1 as SEHNR and CDR2 as FQNEAQ (reference sequence). In DNA, the CDR3 is TGTGCCAGCAGCGCCACAGGGCCGGGCGAGCAGTACTTC. It encodes CASSATGPGEQYF.

CDR3 protein: CASSSWTSGWETQYF. The CDR3 bases are TGTGCCAGCAGCTCCTGGACTAGCGGGTGGGAGACCCAGTACTTC. The chain employs TRBV11-1 and TRBJ2-5, with 11 bases lining up with TRBD2. The V gene's germline CDR1 is SGHAT and CDR2 FQDESV (reference sequence). Trimming took 4 bases from V and 5 from J; bases not matched to a gene: 6. The CDR3 is made up of 15 amino acids. Combining the CDR3 with reference TRBV11-1 and TRBJ2-5 gives the whole variable domain EAEVAQSPRYKITEKSQAVAFWCDPISGHATLYWYRQILGQGPELLVQFQDESVVDDSQLPKDRFSAERLKGVDSTLKIQPAELGDSAMYLCASSSWTSGWETQYFGPGTRLLVL.

This clonotype has just a few counts. The J gene is TRBJ1-4, the V gene TRBV7-9; no reliable D call. Germline assignment: CDR1 SEHNR and CDR2 FQNEAQ (reference sequence). V dropped 1 base and J dropped 13 bases, with 13 bases sitting between them. This CDR3 has 13 residues. The CDR3 protein is CASSLDLFSALFF. Here the CDR3 DNA reads TGTGCCAGCAGCTTAGACTTATTCTCCGCACTGTTTTTT.

CDR3 bases: TGTGCCAGCAGCCCCGGACTAGCGGGAAAGAGCTCCTACAATGAGCAGTTCTTC. This codes for CASSPGLAGKSSYNEQFF. This chain joins TRBV6-2 or TRBV6-3 and TRBJ2-1; 12 nucleotides align to TRBD2. There are 18 residues in the CDR3. J gave up 0 bases and V 6 bases, and 9 bases lay outside the gene matches. Per germline, CDR1 MNHEY and CDR2 SVGEGT.

This clonotype has just a few counts. The genes are TRBV18 and TRBJ2-2; D is uncertain. CDR1 is KGHSH and CDR2 is LQKENI in the germline V gene. Trimming removed 4 bases from V and 1 base from J, with 13 bases in between. The CDR3 has 16 amino acids. DNA of the CDR3: TGTGCCAGCTCACTTTTTGAGGCCAGGAACACCGGGGAGCTGTTTTTT. Amino acids: CASSLFEARNTGELFF.